A selection of T cell receptor beta chains follows, all from one sample in a study of T cells in localized non-small cell lung cancer. Here immunoSEQ multiplex PCR was the method, and the copy in TCRdb shows in-frame clones only, minus some. The sample includes roughly 27,000 clones, about nine tenths of them seen just once. The specimen was peripheral blood, collected before any cancer treatment. These receptors were taken from a woman between 35 and 75 years old with stage I lung adenocarcinoma. Each CDR3 is given with its conserved first and last residue. The order of the fields is CDR3 length, clone size, D gene, J gene, V gene, CDR3 DNA, CDR3 protein. D genes are given only for firm matches. Size is stated for part of the rows, as once, few or many counts, or as a class when the clone is expanded.

13 | - | - | TRBJ2-3 | TRBV2 | TGTGCCAGCAGTGACGTTGTAACAGATACGCAGTATTTT | CASSDVVTDTQYF
16 | - | - | TRBJ2-7 | TRBV19 | TGTGCCAGTGCTGCCGGGGGGACACCCTATACCTACGAGCAGTACTTC | CASAAGGTPYTYEQYF
15 | - | - | TRBJ2-5 | TRBV5-5 | TGTGCCAGCAGCTTGGGGGCAGTTTTTCAAGGGACCCAGTACTTC | CASSLGAVFQGTQYF
12 | - | - | TRBJ1-5 | TRBV5-6 | TGTGCCAGCAGCAGGCTTGGCCAGCCCCAGCATTTT | CASSRLGQPQHF
12 | - | - | TRBJ1-5 | TRBV15 | TGTGCCACCAGGTCCCCTTTGGGGCCCCAGCATTTT | CATRSPLGPQHF
13 | - | - | TRBJ1-3 | TRBV30 | TGTGCCCGAGGACGGAGCTCTGGAAACACCATATATTTT | CARGRSSGNTIYF
18 | once | TRBD2 | TRBJ2-3 | TRBV7-3 | TGTGCCAGCAGCTTAATTCGGGTAGCGGGGGTCGTCACAGATACGCAGTATTTT | CASSLIRVAGVVTDTQYF
16 | - | TRBD1 | TRBJ2-2 | TRBV7-8 | TGTGCCAGCAGCCTACAGGGGGCGGGTGTCCCCGGGGAGCTGTTTTTT | CASSLQGAGVPGELFF
15 | - | - | TRBJ1-5 | TRBV7-2 | TGTGCCAGCAGCTTAGAAGCAAGGGTAGGGCAGCCCCAGCATTTT | CASSLEARVGQPQHF
12 | - | - | TRBJ2-7 | TRBV10-2 | TGCGCCAGCAGAGATGGACCCTACGAGCAGTACTTC | CASRDGPYEQYF
14 | - | - | TRBJ1-2 | TRBV10-3 | TGTGCCATCAGTGAGTCGGACGGTTCTTATGGCTACACCTTC | CAISESDGSYGYTF
17 | - | - | TRBJ2-7 | TRBV10-3 | TGTGCCATCTCCGGGACAGGGGGACTAGCGGGCTCCTACGAGCAGTACTTC | CAISGTGGLAGSYEQYF
13 | few | - | TRBJ1-1 | TRBV6-4 | TGTGCCAGCAGCGTTGAGGAGAACACTGAAGCTTTCTTT | CASSVEENTEAFF
13 | - | - | TRBJ1-2 | TRBV2 | TGTGCCAGCAGTGACCGCAGGGCTGTTGGCTACACCTTC | CASSDRRAVGYTF
15 | - | - | TRBJ1-3 | TRBV15 | TGTGCCACCAGCAGTGGCTACGGTTCCGGAAACACCATATATTTT | CATSSGYGSGNTIYF
15 | - | - | TRBJ1-1 | TRBV6-5 | TGTGCCAGCAGTCTATCCCATTTACTGAACACTGAAGCTTTCTTT | CASSLSHLLNTEAFF
14 | - | TRBD1 | TRBJ1-1 | TRBV6-5 | TGTGCCAGCCGAGGGGACAGAATGAACACTGAAGCTTTCTTT | CASRGDRMNTEAFF
15 | few | - | TRBJ1-1 | TRBV7-3 | TGTGCCAGCAGCTTAACGGGGTCGGAGAACACTGAAGCTTTCTTT | CASSLTGSENTEAFF
15 | - | - | TRBJ2-3 | TRBV7-9 | TGTGCCAGCAGCTTATTCAAGGGCCGGGGAGATACGCAGTATTTT | CASSLFKGRGDTQYF
15 | - | - | TRBJ2-5 | TRBV27 | TGTGCCAGCAGTTTATCGCCGTCCATGGGAGAGACCCAGTACTTC | CASSLSPSMGETQYF
14 | - | TRBD1 | TRBJ2-2 | TRBV4-2 | TGTGCCAGCAGCCAAGGGACAGGTCCCGGGGAGCTGTTTTTT | CASSQGTGPGELFF
14 | once | - | TRBJ2-7 | TRBV7-2 | TGTGCCAGCAGCTTCGCCAGGGAAAGCTACGAGCAGTACTTC | CASSFARESYEQYF
16 | once | TRBD2 | TRBJ2-7 | TRBV18 | TGTGCCAGCTCACCCGGGGAGGGGCCAGGAAGACTCAAGCAGTACTTC | CASSPGEGPGRLKQYF
15 | - | - | TRBJ1-1 | TRBV27 | TGTGCCAGCAGTTTCCAAGGGACCGGGAACACTGAAGCTTTCTTT | CASSFQGTGNTEAFF
16 | - | TRBD2 | TRBJ2-1 | TRBV10-3 | TGTGCCATCAGTGGGACCATAGCGGGAGAACACAATGAGCAGTTCTTC | CAISGTIAGEHNEQFF
13 | once | - | TRBJ1-6 | TRBV30 | TGTGCCGTCAGGGGTTCCTATAATTCACCCCTCCACTTT | CAVRGSYNSPLHF